Listed here is a single T cell receptor (beta chain). Its specificity is unknown. The sample is drawn from a study of blood T cells in healthy people across ages. Study-wide points: Changes seen in expanded clonotypes were possibly confounded by donor CMV status left unknown. PBMCs left unsorted prevented a conclusive naive versus antigen-experienced comparison.

Those donating, healthy Caucasian individuals from Russia, were aged roughly 6 to 90. V lost 9 bases and J lost 11, with 15 bases in between. This CDR3 region has 11 residues. The use of a sample-barcoded 5' primer and a J-beta primer mix characterized a second PCR of 7 to 11 cycles. MiXCR was run by TCRdb on the 5' RACE reads, yielding one entry per CDR3 protein. The sample contains around 400,000 distinct CDR3 sequences, 50% to 60% of which appear only once. This receptor was identified in a man in his sixties in good health. The sample consisted of blood. The rearrangement joins TRBV12-3 or TRBV12-4 to TRBJ2-3, with D unresolved. CDR3 sequence reads: CARGRADVQYF. The CDR3 region has the DNA TGTGCCAGAGGCAGAGCAGATGTGCAGTATTTT.